This T cell receptor beta chain was identified in a study of prognosis after radiotherapy for stage I lung cancer. Using two-round multiplex PCR, the authors amplified TCR beta CDR3 from genomic DNA. Gene-specific primers for each TRBV and TRBJ gene drove first-round PCR. Each CDR3 protein is one row after TCRdb ran MiXCR on the multiplex PCR reads. The data contain about 14,000 distinct CDR3 sequences, 25% to 30% of them singletons. Findings of the study overall: Lower post-radiation Shannon entropy was seen in patients who went on to develop distant metastases.

Trimming cost V 4 bases and J 9 bases, with 23 bases left between them. In germline, CDR1 is SGHNT, CDR2 YYREEE (reference sequence). The length of the CDR3 is 16 residues. Regarding this clonotype: Antigen unknown.

The specimen comprised PBMCs, sampled before or after stereotactic body radiation therapy (not recorded which). The chain links TRBV5-4 to TRBJ2-4, with D perhaps TRBD1 (6 bases). The TCR was taken from a donor aged 50 or older with non-small cell lung cancer. The chain's CDR3 is CASSPFLAATRGIQYF. The CDR3 nucleotides are TGTGCCAGCAGCCCCTTTTTGGCTGCCACCAGGGGCATTCAGTACTTC.